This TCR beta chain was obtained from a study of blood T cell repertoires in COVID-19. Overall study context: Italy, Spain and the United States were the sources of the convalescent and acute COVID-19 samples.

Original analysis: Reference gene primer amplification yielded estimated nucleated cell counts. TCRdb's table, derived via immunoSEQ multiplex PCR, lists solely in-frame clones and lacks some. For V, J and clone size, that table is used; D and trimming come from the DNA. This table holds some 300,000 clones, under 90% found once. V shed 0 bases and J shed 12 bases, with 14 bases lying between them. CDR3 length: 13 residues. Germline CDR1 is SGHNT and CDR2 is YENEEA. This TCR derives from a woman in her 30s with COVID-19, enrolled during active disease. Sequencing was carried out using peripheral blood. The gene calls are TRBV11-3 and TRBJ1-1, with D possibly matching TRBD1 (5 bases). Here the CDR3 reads CASSLDSSGGTFF. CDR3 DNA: TGTGCCAGCAGCTTAGATTCGTCGGGGGGGACTTTCTTT. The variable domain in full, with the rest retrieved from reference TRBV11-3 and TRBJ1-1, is EAGVVQSPRYKIIEKKQPVAFWCNPISGHNTLYWYLQNLGQGPELLIRYENEEAVDDSQLPKDRFSAERLKGVDSTLKIQPAELGDSAVYLCASSLDSSGGTFFGQGTRLTVV.